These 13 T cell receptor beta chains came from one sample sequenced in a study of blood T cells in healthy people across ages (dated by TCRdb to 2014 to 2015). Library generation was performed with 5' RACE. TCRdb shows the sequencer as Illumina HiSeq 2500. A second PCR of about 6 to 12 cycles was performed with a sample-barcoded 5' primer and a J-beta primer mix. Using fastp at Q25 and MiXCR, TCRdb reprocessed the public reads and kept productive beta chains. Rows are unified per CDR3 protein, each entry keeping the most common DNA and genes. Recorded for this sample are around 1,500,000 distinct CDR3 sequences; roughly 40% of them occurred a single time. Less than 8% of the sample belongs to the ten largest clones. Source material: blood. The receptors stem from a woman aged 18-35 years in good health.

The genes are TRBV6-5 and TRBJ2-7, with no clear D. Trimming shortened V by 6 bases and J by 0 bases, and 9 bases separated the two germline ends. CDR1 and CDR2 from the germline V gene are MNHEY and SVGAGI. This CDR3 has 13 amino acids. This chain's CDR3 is CASSDPGSYEQYF. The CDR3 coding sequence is TGTGCCAGCAGCGACCCTGGCTCCTACGAGCAGTACTTC.

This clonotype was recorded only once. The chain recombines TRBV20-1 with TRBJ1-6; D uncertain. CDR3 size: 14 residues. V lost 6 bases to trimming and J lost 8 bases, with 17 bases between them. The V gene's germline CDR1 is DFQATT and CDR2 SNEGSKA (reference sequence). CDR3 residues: CSAMDVIFDSPLHF. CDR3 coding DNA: TGCAGTGCGATGGACGTAATCTTTGATTCACCCCTCCACTTT.

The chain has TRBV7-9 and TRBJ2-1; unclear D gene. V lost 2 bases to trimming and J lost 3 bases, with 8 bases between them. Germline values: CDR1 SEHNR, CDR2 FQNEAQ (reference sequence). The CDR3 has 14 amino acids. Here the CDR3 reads CASSLLDFYNEQFF. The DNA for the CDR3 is TGTGCCAGCAGCTTATTGGATTTCTACAATGAGCAGTTCTTC.

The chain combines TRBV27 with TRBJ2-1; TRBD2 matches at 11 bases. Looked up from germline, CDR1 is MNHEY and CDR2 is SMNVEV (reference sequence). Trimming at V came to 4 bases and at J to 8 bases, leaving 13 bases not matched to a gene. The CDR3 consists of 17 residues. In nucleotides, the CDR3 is TGTGCCAGCAGTTCCCGGACTAGCGGGTACCCTCCTCATGAGCAGTTCTTC. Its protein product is CASSSRTSGYPPHEQFF.

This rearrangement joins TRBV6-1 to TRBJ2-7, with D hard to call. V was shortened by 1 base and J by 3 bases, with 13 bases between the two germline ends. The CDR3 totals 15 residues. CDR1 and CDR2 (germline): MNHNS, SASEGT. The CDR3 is CASSEVRPTHYEQYF. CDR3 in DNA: TGTGCCAGCAGTGAAGTAAGACCAACGCACTACGAGCAGTACTTC.

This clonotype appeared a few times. The CDR3: CSATSGADTQYF. The CDR3 DNA follows: TGCAGTGCTACCTCAGGGGCAGATACGCAGTATTTT. The genes are TRBV20-1 and TRBJ2-3, with a possible D match to TRBD1 (6 bases). The V gene's germline CDR1 is DFQATT and CDR2 SNEGSKA (reference sequence). The V gene lost 4 bases and the J gene lost 4 bases, with 9 bases spanning the gap. This CDR3 region has 12 residues.

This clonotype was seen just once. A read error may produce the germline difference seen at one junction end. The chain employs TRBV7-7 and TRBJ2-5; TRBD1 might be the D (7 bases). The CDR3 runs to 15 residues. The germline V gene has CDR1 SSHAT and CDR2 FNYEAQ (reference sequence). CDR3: CASSPQGGGKETQYF. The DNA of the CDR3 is TGTGCTAGCAGCCCCCAAGGAGGGGGCAAAGAGACCCAGTACTTC.

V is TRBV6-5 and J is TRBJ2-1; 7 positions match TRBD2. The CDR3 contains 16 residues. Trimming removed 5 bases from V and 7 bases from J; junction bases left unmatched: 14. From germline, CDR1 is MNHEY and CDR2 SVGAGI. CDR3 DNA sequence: TGTGCCAGCAGTCCCTTCGGGGGGTCGGGCGGGAATGAGCAGTTCTTC. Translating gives CASSPFGGSGGNEQFF.

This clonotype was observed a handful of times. CDR3 DNA: TGTGCCAGCAGTGACCAACAGGGGCAGCCCCAGCATTTT. Translating it yields CASSDQQGQPQHF. The V gene is TRBV6-1, the J gene TRBJ1-5; 7 bases are shared with TRBD1. The germline V gene encodes CDR1 MNHNS and CDR2 SASEGT. The trim removed 3 bases at V and 7 bases at J, leaving 3 bases unmatched. The CDR3 has 13 amino acids.

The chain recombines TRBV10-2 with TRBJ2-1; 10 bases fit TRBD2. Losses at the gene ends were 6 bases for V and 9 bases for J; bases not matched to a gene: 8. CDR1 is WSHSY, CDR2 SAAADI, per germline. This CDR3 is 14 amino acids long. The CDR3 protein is CASSSSGRTPEQFF. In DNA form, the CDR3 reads TGCGCCAGCAGCTCTAGCGGGAGAACTCCTGAGCAGTTCTTC.

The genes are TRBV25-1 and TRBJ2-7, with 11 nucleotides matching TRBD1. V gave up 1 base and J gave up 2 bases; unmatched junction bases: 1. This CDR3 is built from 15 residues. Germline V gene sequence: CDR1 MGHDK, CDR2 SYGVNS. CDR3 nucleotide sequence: TGTGCCAGCAGTGAATGGGGACAGGGGGCCTACGAGCAGTACTTC. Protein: CASSEWGQGAYEQYF.

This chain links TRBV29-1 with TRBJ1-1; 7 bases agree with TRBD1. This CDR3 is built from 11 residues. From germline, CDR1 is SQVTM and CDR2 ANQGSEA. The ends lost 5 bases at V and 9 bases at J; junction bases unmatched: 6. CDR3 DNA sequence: TGCAGCGTTCTATGGACAGGTCAAGCTTTCTTT. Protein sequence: CSVLWTGQAFF.

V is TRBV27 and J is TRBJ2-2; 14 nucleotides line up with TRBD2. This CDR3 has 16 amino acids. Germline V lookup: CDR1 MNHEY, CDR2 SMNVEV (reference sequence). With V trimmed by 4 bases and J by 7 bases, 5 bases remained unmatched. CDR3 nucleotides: TGTGCCAGCAGTTCGGGACTAGCGGGAGCGGTCGGGGAGCTGTTTTTT. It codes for CASSSGLAGAVGELFF.